The 27 T cell receptor beta chains below were found in one sample sequenced in a study of molecular identifiers for immune sequencing clone quantification. One entry per CDR3 protein, called by TCRdb with MiXCR from the PCR reads. The top ten hold about 0.73% of the sample, which has roughly 320,000 distinct CDR3 sequences, roughly 24% seen once. Sequencing was carried out using naive CD8+ T cells from blood, with Jurkat cell RNA spiked in. The subset: FACS-sorted CD8+CD4-CCR7+CD45RA+ naive T cells. The source of these receptors is a human donor in good health. Some libraries in this study had Jurkat cell RNA spiked in.

Concerning this clonotype: Given the absence of the conserved phenylalanine or tryptophan at the CDR3 end, a read error is likely. The J gene is TRBJ2-7, the V gene TRBV27; D possibly corresponds to TRBD2 (5 bases). CDR1 and CDR2 from the germline V gene are MNHEY and SMNVEV (reference sequence). The germline V and J ends were trimmed by 8 bases and 4 bases, with 15 bases remaining between them. This CDR3 is 13 amino acids long. The CDR3 loop is CASALGRSYEQYL. CDR3 coding DNA: TGTGCCAGCGCCTTAGGGAGAAGTTACGAGCAGTACCTC.

DNA for the CDR3: TGTGCCAGCAGCCAATCCGCAGGGGAGGGCGAGCAGTACTTC. This codes for CASSQSAGEGEQYF. V is TRBV16 and J is TRBJ2-7; D is possibly TRBD2 (7 bases). The V and J ends lost 0 bases and 6 bases respectively, with 12 bases between them. The length of the CDR3 is 14 residues. Germline V CDR1 and CDR2: KGHSY, FQNENV. Full variable domain (missing parts from reference TRBV16 and TRBJ2-7): GEEVAQTPKHLVRGEGQKAKLYCAPIKGHSYVFWYQQVLKNEFKFLISFQNENVFDETGMPKERFSAKCLPNSPCSLEIQATKLEDSAVYFCASSQSAGEGEQYFGPGTRLTVT.

This clonotype was recorded once. The chain couples TRBV4-1 to TRBJ2-1, with 10 bases lining up with TRBD2. V lost 11 bases, J lost 8 bases, and 15 bases stayed unmatched. The germline V gene encodes CDR1 MGHRA and CDR2 YSYEKL. The length of the CDR3 is 15 residues. In DNA, the CDR3 is TGCGCCCGCCGCCCTTTCAGCGGGGGGGCCCATGAGCAGTTCTTC. Its translation: CARRPFSGGAHEQFF.

This clonotype was recorded once. This may be a read error: a much more frequent sequence differs by one nucleotide. The chain uses TRBV7-9 and TRBJ1-1; D is possibly TRBD1 (5 bases). Trimming stripped 6 bases from V and 7 bases from J, with 12 bases between. Germline CDR1 SEHNR, CDR2 FQNEAQ (reference sequence). This CDR3 spans 12 amino acids. DNA of the CDR3: TGTGCCAGCAGGACCACAGGCATTGAAGCTTTCTTT. This codes for CASRTTGIEAFF.

The table lists this clonotype with a few counts. CDR3 DNA sequence: TGCAGCGTTGACCCGGGTACCCATCCTGGAAACACCATATATTTT. Protein: CSVDPGTHPGNTIYF. The J gene is TRBJ1-3, the V gene TRBV29-1; D not resolved. The germline V gene has CDR1 SQVTM and CDR2 ANQGSEA. With 3 bases removed from V and 2 bases from J, the gap between germline ends came to 14 bases. The CDR3 spans 15 residues.

Turning to this clonotype: A much larger clone is a single base away; this may be a read error. This chain connects TRBV27 to TRBJ1-1, with 8 bases fitting TRBD1. This CDR3 has 15 amino acids. The germline CDR1 and CDR2 sequences are MNHEY and SMNVEV (reference sequence). CDR3 amino acids: CASGLSGQGYTEAFF. The CDR3 DNA follows: TGTGCCAGCGGTTTATCCGGACAGGGTTATACTGAAGCTTTCTTT.

On this clonotype: This may be a read error, as it is one base from a much larger clone. The chain couples TRBV12-3 or TRBV12-4 to TRBJ2-3; either TRBD1 or TRBD2 may fit D (6 bases each). This CDR3 spans 14 amino acids. The germline V and J ends were trimmed by 8 bases and 4 bases, with 16 bases remaining between them. CDR3 residues: CASGRAEGADTQYF. In DNA form, the CDR3 reads TGTGCCAGCGGTCGGGCGGAGGGGGCAGATACGCAGTATTTT.

The table lists this clonotype with a few counts. The chain uses TRBV20-1 and TRBJ2-3; 11 bases line up with TRBD1. The CDR3 covers 15 residues. Germline V lookup: CDR1 DFQATT, CDR2 SNEGSKA (reference sequence). Trimming at V came to 3 bases and at J to 5 bases, leaving 7 bases not matched to a gene. The CDR3 coding sequence is TGCAGTGCTAGCTTCCGGACAGGGGGCGTAGATACGCAGTATTTT. This gives the protein CSASFRTGGVDTQYF.

This clonotype was counted ten times or more. The chain joins TRBV30 to TRBJ2-7; 13 nucleotides agree with TRBD2. This CDR3 is 13 amino acids long. Germline assignment: CDR1 GTSNPN and CDR2 SVGIG (reference sequence). V trimming: 5 bases; J trimming: 4 bases; junction bases outside the gene matches: 2. The CDR3 sequence: CAWGTSGKYEQYF. Here the CDR3 DNA reads TGTGCCTGGGGGACTAGCGGGAAATACGAGCAGTACTTC.

This clonotype was detected ten times or more. The chain joins TRBV5-6 to TRBJ2-7; 7 nucleotides agree with TRBD2. The CDR3 extends over 14 amino acids. Losses at the gene ends were 4 bases for V and 3 bases for J; bases not matched to a gene: 7. CDR1 and CDR2 from the germline V gene are SGHDT and YYEEEE. As DNA, the CDR3 is TGTGCCAGCAGCCCTGCGGGGGACGGCTACGAGCAGTACTTC. It specifies CASSPAGDGYEQYF.

This clonotype came up many times. The CDR3 is CASSPSRTNTGELFF. The CDR3 DNA follows: TGTGCCAGCAGCCCCAGTCGGACGAACACCGGGGAGCTGTTTTTT. The chain carries TRBV14 and TRBJ2-2; D gene unclear. The CDR3 totals 15 residues. The germline gives CDR1 SGHDN, CDR2 FVKESK. The germline V and J ends were trimmed by 4 bases and 0 bases, with 9 bases remaining between them.

The table lists this clonotype with many counts. V and J are TRBV24-1 and TRBJ2-1, with 10 bases aligning to TRBD1. V lost 9 bases and J lost 7; bases outside the gene matches: 11. Germline loops: CDR1 KGHDR, CDR2 SFDVKD. The CDR3 has 15 residues. CDR3 coding DNA: TGTGCCACCGGACGACAGGGGGCGAAGGATAATGAGCAGTTCTTC. This codes for CATGRQGAKDNEQFF.

This chain links TRBV5-1 with TRBJ2-7; 9 bases align to TRBD1. Per the germline V gene, CDR1 is SGHRS and CDR2 is YFSETQ. J was trimmed by 3 bases and V by 4 bases; bases with no gene match: 5. The CDR3 consists of 14 residues. The CDR3 DNA is TGCGCCAGCAGCGACGCGGGACAGGGCTACGAGCAGTACTTC. This gives the protein CASSDAGQGYEQYF.

This clonotype was counted ten times or more. J is TRBJ1-5 and V is TRBV19; tentative D call: TRBD1 (5 bases). Germline V gene sequence: CDR1 LNHDA, CDR2 SQIVND (reference sequence). V lost 4 bases and J lost 2, with 12 bases in between. The CDR3 spans 15 residues. Written as DNA, the CDR3 is TGTGCCAGTAGTACAGGGTTTATTGGCAATCAGCCCCAGCATTTT. Translated, it gives CASSTGFIGNQPQHF.

On this clonotype itself: This may come from a read error, since a much larger clone is one base off. This CDR3 fails to terminate in the conserved phenylalanine or tryptophan, so it likely reflects a read error. V and J are TRBV2 and TRBJ2-3, with a tentative D call TRBD2 (5 bases). The germline gives CDR1 SNHLY, CDR2 FYNNEI. V lost 9 bases and J 2 bases, leaving 18 bases between the germline ends. This CDR3 is built from 15 residues. The CDR3 bases are TGTGCCAGTGACCCGGGGAGACTATCCACAGATACGCAGTATCTT. It specifies CASDPGRLSTDTQYL.

This clonotype appeared a few times. The genes are TRBV6-5 and TRBJ2-7; D may be TRBD1 (5 bases). The CDR3 has 15 amino acids. Germline V gene sequence: CDR1 MNHEY, CDR2 SVGAGI. Trimming stripped 4 bases from V and 6 bases from J, with 19 bases between. CDR3 in amino acids: CASSSPSSGLGEQYF. In nucleotides, the CDR3 is TGTGCCAGCAGTTCCCCAAGCTCAGGGCTCGGCGAGCAGTACTTC.

This clonotype was recorded many times. The rearrangement uses TRBV4-2 and TRBJ2-1, with 8 bases lining up with TRBD1. The junction had 12 bases not matched to a gene; V was cut back by 8 bases and J by 9 bases. Germline V lookup: CDR1 LGHNA, CDR2 YNFKEQ. This CDR3 spans 14 amino acids. CDR3 region: CASLDRENRGEQFF. The CDR3 DNA follows: TGTGCCAGCTTGGACAGGGAAAATAGGGGTGAGCAGTTCTTC.

This clonotype was detected many times. The chain carries TRBV2 and TRBJ1-4; TRBD1 agrees at 7 bases. CDR1 is SNHLY, CDR2 FYNNEI, per germline. CDR3 length: 13 residues. V trimming: 10 bases; J trimming: 5 bases; junction bases outside the gene matches: 7. For the CDR3, the DNA is TGTGCCACCGAGGGGACAGACAATGAAAAACTGTTTTTT. Translation: CATEGTDNEKLFF. Drawing the rest from reference TRBV2 and TRBJ1-4, the complete variable domain is EPEVTQTPSHQVTQMGQEVILRCVPISNHLYFYWYRQILGQKVEFLVSFYNNEISEKSEIFDDQFSVERPDGSNFTLKIRSTKLEDSAMYFCATEGTDNEKLFFGSGTQLSVL.

The chain links TRBV7-9 to TRBJ2-7; TRBD1 agrees at 8 bases. With V trimmed by 5 bases and J by 2 bases, 8 bases remained unmatched. Germline-derived CDR1 and CDR2 are SEHNR and FQNEAQ (reference sequence). CDR3 length: 15 residues. The CDR3 protein is CASSPPGQATYEQYF. The CDR3 DNA follows: TGTGCCAGCAGCCCTCCGGGACAGGCAACCTACGAGCAGTACTTC.

The chain uses TRBV4-3 and TRBJ1-1; D unresolved. Per the germline V gene, CDR1 is LGHNA and CDR2 is YSLEER. This CDR3 is built from 16 residues. Deletions cut 0 bases from V and 4 bases from J, with 15 bases between. The CDR3 loop is CASSQEYSLDGTEAFF. The CDR3, as DNA: TGCGCCAGCAGCCAAGAGTACAGCTTGGATGGCACTGAAGCTTTCTTT.

The rearrangement joins TRBV29-1 to TRBJ2-1; 7 nucleotides agree with TRBD1. Germline values: CDR1 SQVTM, CDR2 ANQGSEA. The J segment lost 5 bases and the V segment lost 3 bases, leaving 16 bases of the junction unmatched. This CDR3 is 17 amino acids long. The CDR3: CSVEGPATRDRDNEQFF. The DNA for the CDR3 is TGCAGCGTTGAGGGGCCTGCGACGAGGGACAGAGACAATGAGCAGTTCTTC.

As for this clonotype: A much bigger clone sits one base away, suggesting this may be a read error. The V and J genes are TRBV6-5 and TRBJ2-7, with D possibly matching TRBD1 (6 bases). The CDR3 spans 13 residues. Germline loops: CDR1 MNHEY, CDR2 SVGAGI. Between the trimmed V and J ends, which lost 5 bases and 6 bases, there was a span of 14 bases. CDR3 amino acids: CASSNGQPCEQYF. The CDR3 DNA sequence: TGTGCCAGCAGTAACGGACAGCCCTGCGAGCAGTACTTC.

This clonotype appeared a few times. The chain employs TRBV29-1 and TRBJ2-7; 11 bases are shared with TRBD2. CDR1 is SQVTM and CDR2 is ANQGSEA in the germline V gene. The CDR3 runs 15 residues. The V and J ends lost 8 bases and 3 bases, in that order; junction bases with no gene match: 12. The CDR3 coding sequence is TGCAGCTCATTTGTGGGGACTAGCGGTGTCTACGAGCAGTACTTC. This translates into CSSFVGTSGVYEQYF.

This chain connects TRBV2 to TRBJ1-1; D is ambiguous. The germline V gene has CDR1 SNHLY and CDR2 FYNNEI. The CDR3 consists of 12 residues. Trimming removed 6 bases at V and 7 bases at J, with 12 bases between. The DNA for the CDR3 is TGTGCCAGCAGATCCGAGCCGGTTGAAGCTTTCTTT. This translates into CASRSEPVEAFF.

The table lists this clonotype with many counts. CDR3 region: CASSEQGSGTDTQYF. The CDR3 region has the DNA TGTGCCAGCAGCGAACAGGGGTCTGGCACAGATACGCAGTATTTT. The chain recombines TRBV7-9 with TRBJ2-3, with 7 bases identical to TRBD1. In germline, CDR1 is SEHNR, CDR2 FQNEAQ (reference sequence). The V and J ends lost 5 bases and 1 base, in that order; junction bases with no gene match: 6. This CDR3 region has 15 residues.

This clonotype was observed many times. The chain has TRBV9 and TRBJ1-1; D is uncertain. V lost 0 bases, J lost 2 bases, and 8 bases lay in between. Per the germline V gene, CDR1 is SGDLS and CDR2 is YYNGEE. This CDR3 is built from 14 residues. CDR3 coding DNA: TGTGCCAGCAGCGTAGAGGGAGCCAACACTGAAGCTTTCTTT. It yields the protein CASSVEGANTEAFF.

In this sample, this clonotype turned up a few times. The chain joins TRBV30 to TRBJ1-1, with 7 bases fitting TRBD1. Germline V gene lookup returns CDR1 GTSNPN and CDR2 SVGIG (reference sequence). The CDR3 consists of 14 residues. J gave up 5 bases and V 1 base, and 7 bases lay outside the gene matches. CDR3 DNA: TGTGCCTGGAGTGGAGAGGGGGCGCGGACTGAAGCTTTCTTT. Its translation: CAWSGEGARTEAFF. The whole variable domain, filled in from reference TRBV30 and TRBJ1-1, reads SQTIHQWPATLVQPVGSPLSLECTVEGTSNPNLYWYRQAAGRGLQLLFYSVGIGQISSEVPQNLSASRPQDRQFILSSKKLLLSDSGFYLCAWSGEGARTEAFFGQGTRLTVV.